This TCR beta chain was documented in a study of CXCR3-negative and CXCR3-positive naive CD8 T cells. Study findings and constraints: CXCR3-positive naive cells carried more hydrophobic TRB CDR3s than CXCR3-negative ones.

This CDR3 comprises 17 residues. Germline assignment: CDR1 SGHAT and CDR2 FQNNGV. To note about this clonotype: As yet, its antigen is unknown.

Via 5' RACE with UMI labels, TRB cDNA libraries were prepared. TCRdb processed the 5' RACE reads again and assigns one entry to each CDR3 protein, with no DNA. In total, the table holds 84,000 or so distinct CDR3 sequences. The source of this sequence is a human donor in good health. Some clones in this sample may be carry-over from other donors' samples. What was sequenced was naive CXCR3+ CD8+ T cells from blood. Regarding subset: CD45RO-CCR7+CD27+CD95- naive CD8+ T cells expressing CXCR3 (TNR3+). The chain combines TRBV11-2 with TRBJ1-1; TCRdb proposes TRBD1, but this gene call is untestable without DNA. CDR3 in amino acids: CASSSGQGGTVNTEAFF.